Following are 3 T cell receptor beta chains from one sample sequenced in a study of T cell repertoires in cytomegalovirus infection. MiXCR, run by TCRdb on the reads, gives a single entry per CDR3 protein. The sample shows 500,000 or so distinct CDR3 sequences, approximately 15% of them seen only once. Specimen: CD8+ T cells from PBMCs. These receptors originate from a human donor in good health (CMV status not recorded). Some clones in this sample may be carry-over from other donors' samples.

This clonotype was seen ten or more times. The rearrangement links TRBV27 to TRBJ1-2, with TRBD1 matching 7 bases. V trimming: 4 bases; J trimming: 8 bases; junction bases outside the gene matches: 10. The CDR3 extends over 14 amino acids. Germline CDR1 reads MNHEY; CDR2 reads SMNVEV (reference sequence). Here the CDR3 DNA reads TGTGCCAGCAGTTCAGCGGAGGGGGCGGGAGGCTACACCTTC. Protein: CASSSAEGAGGYTF.

This clonotype has just a few counts. V and J are TRBV5-5 and TRBJ2-3, with 11 positions matching TRBD2. CDR1 SGHKS and CDR2 YYEKEE come from the germline V gene (reference sequence). The CDR3 sequence is 16 residues long. The V gene end was trimmed by 0 bases and the J gene end by 1 base; junction bases not matched to a gene: 1. The CDR3 DNA reads as TGTGCCAGCAGCTTGGGACTAGCGGGGCGCACAGATACGCAGTATTTT. It specifies CASSLGLAGRTDTQYF.

This clonotype was counted at least ten times. The chain couples TRBV27 to TRBJ2-1, with D tentatively TRBD1 (7 bases). Germline V gene data show CDR1 as MNHEY and CDR2 as SMNVEV (reference sequence). Trimming left V 7 bases short and J 4 bases short, with 14 bases between. There are 14 residues in the CDR3. The CDR3 is CASTGTAGYNEQFF. The CDR3, as DNA: TGTGCCAGCACCGGGACAGCGGGTTACAATGAGCAGTTCTTC.